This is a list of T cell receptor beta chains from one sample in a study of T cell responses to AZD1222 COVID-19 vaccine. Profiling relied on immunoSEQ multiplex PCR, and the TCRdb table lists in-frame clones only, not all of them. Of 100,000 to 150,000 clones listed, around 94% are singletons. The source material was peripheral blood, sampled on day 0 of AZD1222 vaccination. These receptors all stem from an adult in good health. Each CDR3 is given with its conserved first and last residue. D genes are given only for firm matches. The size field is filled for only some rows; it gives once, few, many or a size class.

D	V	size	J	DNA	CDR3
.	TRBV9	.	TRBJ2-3	TGTGCCAGCAGCGTAAGTTTAGCGGCAATTGCCCGACTTAGCACAGATACGCAGTATTTT	CASSVSLAAIARLSTDTQYF
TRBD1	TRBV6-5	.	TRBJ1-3	TGTGCCAGCACCGCGGACAGGTCCTCTGGAAACACCATATATTTT	CASTADRSSGNTIYF
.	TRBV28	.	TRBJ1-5	TGTGCCAGCATGGGTTTGGGTAGGGGAAGCAATCAGCCCCAGCATTTT	CASMGLGRGSNQPQHF
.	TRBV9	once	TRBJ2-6	TGTGCCAGCAGCCCTCGGTACAAGTCTGGGGCCAACGTCCTGACTTTC	CASSPRYKSGANVLTF
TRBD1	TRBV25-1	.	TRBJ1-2	TGTGCCAGCCCCCCAGGGGGAGGGGGCGTAAGGAATGGCTACACCTTC	CASPPGGGGVRNGYTF
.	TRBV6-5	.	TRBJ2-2	TGTGCCAGCAGTTACTCGACTCGGAACACCGGGGAGCTGTTTTTT	CASSYSTRNTGELFF
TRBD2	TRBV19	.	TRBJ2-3	TGTGCCAGTAGTCCTATTAGCGGGAGTACGCAGTATTTT	CASSPISGSTQYF
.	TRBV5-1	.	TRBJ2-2	TGCGCCAGCAGCCCACAAGGGGCTTCTCTTGGGGTCGGGGAGCTGTTTTTT	CASSPQGASLGVGELFF
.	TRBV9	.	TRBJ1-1	TGTGCCAGCAGCGTAGGTACTGGGACAATGAACACTGAAGCTTTCTTT	CASSVGTGTMNTEAFF
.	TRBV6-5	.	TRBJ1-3	TGTGCCAGCAGTCTCCAGTCCCGCTCTGGAAACACCATATATTTT	CASSLQSRSGNTIYF
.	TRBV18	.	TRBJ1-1	TGTGCCACCTATACAGGCCTGAACACTGAAGCTTTCTTT	CATYTGLNTEAFF
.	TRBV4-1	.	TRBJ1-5	TGCGCCAGCAGCCAAAGAGTCGGCAATCAGCCCCAGCATTTT	CASSQRVGNQPQHF
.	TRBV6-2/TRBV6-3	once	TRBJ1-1	TGTGCCAGCAGTTACTTAGGCGGCTATGAAGCTTTCTTT	CASSYLGGYEAFF
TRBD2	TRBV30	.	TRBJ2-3	TGTGCCTGGAGTGCGGGACTAGCGATCCCCACAGATACGCAGTATTTT	CAWSAGLAIPTDTQYF
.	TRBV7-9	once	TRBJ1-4	TGTGCCAGCAGCCGGCGGGGAGGAGGCGTGGGTGAAAAACTGTTTTTT	CASSRRGGGVGEKLFF
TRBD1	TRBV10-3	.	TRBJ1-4	TGTGCCATCAGTGGGACAGGGGCAAGGAATGAAAAACTGTTTTTT	CAISGTGARNEKLFF
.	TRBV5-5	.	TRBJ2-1	TGTGCCAGCAGCTATGACAGCTTCCCTTTCAATGAGCAGTTCTTC	CASSYDSFPFNEQFF
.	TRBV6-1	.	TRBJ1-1	TGTGCCAGCAGTGAAGCCGGGGGGGCCAAAGCTTTCTTT	CASSEAGGAKAFF
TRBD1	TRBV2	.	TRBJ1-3	TGTGCCAGCGGGGGACAGGGTCTCTCTGGAAACACCATATATTTT	CASGGQGLSGNTIYF
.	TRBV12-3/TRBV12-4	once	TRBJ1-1	TGTGCCAGCAGTTTACGGGGACAAAACCCAACTTTCTTT	CASSLRGQNPTFF
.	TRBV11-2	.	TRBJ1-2	TGTGCCAGCAGCTCTGACAGGTACGGTGCTGGCTACACCTTC	CASSSDRYGAGYTF
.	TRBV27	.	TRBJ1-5	TGTGCCAGCAGTTACGGGGTAGGACAGCCCCAGCATTTT	CASSYGVGQPQHF
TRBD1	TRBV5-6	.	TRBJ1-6	TGTGCCAGCAGCTTGGGACAGGGGGCTAATTCACCCCTCCACTTT	CASSLGQGANSPLHF
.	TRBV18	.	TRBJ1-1	TGTGCCACCGCCGAGGGACGCACTGAAGCTTTCTTT	CATAEGRTEAFF
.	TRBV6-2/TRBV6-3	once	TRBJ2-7	TGTGCCAGCAGTTCTTCCCCCTACGAGCAGTACTTC	CASSSSPYEQYF
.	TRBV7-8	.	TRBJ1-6	TGTGCCAGCAGCTTTGGGGGAAAAGGGTATAATTCACCCCTCCACTTT	CASSFGGKGYNSPLHF
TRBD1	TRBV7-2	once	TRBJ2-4	TGTGCCAGCAGCCCGGGGACAGGTTCGAGCATTCAGTACTTC	CASSPGTGSSIQYF
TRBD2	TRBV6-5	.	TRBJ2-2	TGTGCCAGCAGTTGGCTAGCGGGAGAGGGCGGGGAGCTGTTTTTT	CASSWLAGEGGELFF
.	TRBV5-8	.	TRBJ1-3	TGTGCCATCACGGAAGGAGGCCTGGGTGGAAACACCATATATTTT	CAITEGGLGGNTIYF
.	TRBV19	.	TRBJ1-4	TGTGCCAGTAGTCAGGGACTACTAACTAATGAAAAACTGTTTTTT	CASSQGLLTNEKLFF
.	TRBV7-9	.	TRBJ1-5	TGTGCCAGCAGCTTAATCGGGGAGGAAAATCAGCCCCAGCATTTT	CASSLIGEENQPQHF
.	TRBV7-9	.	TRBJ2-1	TGTGCCAGCAGCTTACACGGTTCGAGCTCCTACAATGAGCAGTTCTTC	CASSLHGSSSYNEQFF